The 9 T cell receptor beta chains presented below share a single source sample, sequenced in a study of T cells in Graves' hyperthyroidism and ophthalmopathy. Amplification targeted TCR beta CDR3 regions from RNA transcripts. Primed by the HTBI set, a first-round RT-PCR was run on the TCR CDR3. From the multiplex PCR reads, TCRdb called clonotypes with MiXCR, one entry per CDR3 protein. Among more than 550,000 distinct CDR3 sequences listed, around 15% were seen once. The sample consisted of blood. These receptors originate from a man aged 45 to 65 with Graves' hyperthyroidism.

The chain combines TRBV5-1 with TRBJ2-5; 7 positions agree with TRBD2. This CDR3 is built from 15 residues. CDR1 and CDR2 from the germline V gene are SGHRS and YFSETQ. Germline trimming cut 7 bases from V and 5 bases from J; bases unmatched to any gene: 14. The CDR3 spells CASGSSSGGVETQYF. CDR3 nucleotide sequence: TGCGCCAGCGGCTCCTCTAGCGGAGGGGTGGAGACCCAGTACTTC.

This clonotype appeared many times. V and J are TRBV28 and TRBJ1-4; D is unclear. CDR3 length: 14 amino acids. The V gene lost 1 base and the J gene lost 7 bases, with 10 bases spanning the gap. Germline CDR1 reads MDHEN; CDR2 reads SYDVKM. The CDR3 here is CASSLSPVGEKLFF. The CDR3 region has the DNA TGTGCCAGCAGTTTATCGCCTGTTGGTGAAAAACTGTTTTTT.

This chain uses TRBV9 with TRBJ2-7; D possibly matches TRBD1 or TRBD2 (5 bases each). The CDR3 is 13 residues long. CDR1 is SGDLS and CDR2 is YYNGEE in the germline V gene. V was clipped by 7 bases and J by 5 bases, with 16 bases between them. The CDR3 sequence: CASGMGESDEQYF. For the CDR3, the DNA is TGTGCCAGCGGTATGGGGGAGAGCGACGAGCAGTACTTC.

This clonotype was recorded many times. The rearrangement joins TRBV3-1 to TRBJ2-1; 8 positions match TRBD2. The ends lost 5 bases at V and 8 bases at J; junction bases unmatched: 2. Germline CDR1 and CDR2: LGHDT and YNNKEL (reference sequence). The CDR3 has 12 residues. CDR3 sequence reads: CASSGGGYEQFF. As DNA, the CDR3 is TGTGCCAGCAGCGGCGGGGGGTATGAGCAGTTCTTC.

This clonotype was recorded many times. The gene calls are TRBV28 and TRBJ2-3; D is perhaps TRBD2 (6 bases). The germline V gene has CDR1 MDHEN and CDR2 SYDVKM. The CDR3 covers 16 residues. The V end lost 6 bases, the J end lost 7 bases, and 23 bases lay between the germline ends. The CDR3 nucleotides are TGTGCCAGCAGCTTGAGGGACTTACAATGGCAATATACGCAGTATTTT. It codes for CASSLRDLQWQYTQYF.

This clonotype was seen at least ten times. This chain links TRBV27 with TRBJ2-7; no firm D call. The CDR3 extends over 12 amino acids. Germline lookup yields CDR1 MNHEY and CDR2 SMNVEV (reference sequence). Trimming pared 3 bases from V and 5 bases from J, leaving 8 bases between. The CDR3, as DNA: TGTGCCAGCAGTTTCGGCTACCACGAGCAGTACTTC. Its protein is CASSFGYHEQYF.

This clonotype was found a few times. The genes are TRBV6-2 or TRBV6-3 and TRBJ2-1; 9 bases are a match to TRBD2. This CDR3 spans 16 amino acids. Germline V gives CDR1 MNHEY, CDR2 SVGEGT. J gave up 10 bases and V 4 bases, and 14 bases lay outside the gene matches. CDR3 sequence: CASSLPGTSQLREQFF. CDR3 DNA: TGTGCCAGCAGTTTACCCGGGACTAGCCAGTTAAGGGAGCAGTTCTTC.

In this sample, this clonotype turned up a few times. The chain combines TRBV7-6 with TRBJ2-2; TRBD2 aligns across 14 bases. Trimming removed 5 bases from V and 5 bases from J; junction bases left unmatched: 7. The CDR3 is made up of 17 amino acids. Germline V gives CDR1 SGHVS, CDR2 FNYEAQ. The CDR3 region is CASSRGTSGSGTGELFF. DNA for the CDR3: TGTGCCAGCAGCCGCGGGACTAGCGGGAGTGGTACCGGGGAGCTGTTTTTT.

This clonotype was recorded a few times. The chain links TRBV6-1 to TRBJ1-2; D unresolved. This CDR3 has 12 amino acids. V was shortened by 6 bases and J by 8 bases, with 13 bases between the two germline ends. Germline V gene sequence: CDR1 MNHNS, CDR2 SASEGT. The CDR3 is CASSPGNIGYTF. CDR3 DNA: TGTGCCAGCAGCCCGGGCAATATAGGCTACACCTTC.